The present T cell receptor (beta chain) was sequenced within a study of blood T cell repertoires in COVID-19. Study information: Sample material is recorded as cDNA or gDNA derived from T cells, B-cell-depleted T cells, or PBMCs.

In the original processing: For nucleated cells, counts were estimated from reference gene primer amplification. Clones were read by immunoSEQ multiplex PCR, and TCRdb kept only the in-frame ones, dropping some. The DNA was the basis for D and trimming; V, J and clone size are from that table. The sample gives about 150,000 clones, more than 80% of which show up once; around 4.5% is in the top ten. Residents of about two dozen US areas, aged 18 to 89 years, made up the participants. V lost 3 bases and J lost 6; bases outside the gene matches: 9. The CDR3 is 16 residues long. CDR1 is WSHSY and CDR2 is SAAADI in the germline V gene.

Material for sequencing was PBMCs or T cells enriched from blood (not recorded which). The J gene is TRBJ2-1, the V gene TRBV10-2, with 9 bases identical to TRBD2. This clonotype was sampled from a man between 45 and 60 years old who had recovered from COVID-19. The CDR3 region has the DNA TGCGCCAGCAGTGACCCACCGGGACTAGCAACCAATGAGCAGTTCTTC. Encoded protein: CASSDPPGLATNEQFF.